What follows are 14 T cell receptor beta chains derived from one specimen sequenced in a study of blood T cell repertoires in COVID-19. The data were produced by immunoSEQ multiplex PCR, yet TCRdb's version contains in-frame clones alone and is incomplete. The sample has approximately 190,000 clones; about 86% are singletons. Sequenced: peripheral blood. All receptors derive from a young man with active or convalescent COVID-19.

The CDR3 here is CASGTGSNQPQHF. Here the CDR3 DNA reads TGTGCCAGCGGGACAGGCTCCAATCAGCCCCAGCATTTT. The chain combines TRBV2 with TRBJ1-5; 8 nucleotides align to TRBD1. Germline CDR1 is SNHLY and CDR2 is FYNNEI. V shed 8 bases and J 3 bases; nucleotides not matched to a gene: 3. CDR3 length: 13 amino acids.

The J gene is TRBJ2-7, the V gene TRBV3-1 (or the pseudogene TRBV3-2); possible D gene TRBD2, 6 bases. The CDR3 consists of 12 residues. Germline V CDR1 and CDR2: LGHDT, YNNKEL (reference sequence). With 6 bases removed from V and 5 bases from J, the gap between germline ends came to 11 bases. CDR3 in DNA: TGTGCCAGCAGTCTGGAGGGGCACGAGCAGTACTTC. Residues: CASSLEGHEQYF.

The V call is TRBV10-1, the J call TRBJ2-1; unclear D gene. V was pared by 3 bases and J by 6 bases, with 15 bases between. Germline CDR1 WNHNN, CDR2 SYGVQD (reference sequence). CDR3 size: 15 residues. The CDR3 nucleotides read TGCGCCAGCAGTGAATCGGAGAAGAGTATCAATGAGCAGTTCTTC. It specifies CASSESEKSINEQFF.

The chain carries TRBV7-9 and TRBJ2-2; maybe TRBD2 (5 bases). The germline gives CDR1 SEHNR, CDR2 FQNEAQ (reference sequence). The V end was cut by 5 bases, the J end by 1 base, with 8 bases between. The CDR3 length is 14 residues. CDR3 nucleotides: TGTGCCAGCAGCACACTAGGGAACACCGGGGAGCTGTTTTTT. This translates into CASSTLGNTGELFF.

V is TRBV4-1 and J is TRBJ1-4; D possibly corresponds to TRBD1 (5 bases). The CDR3 runs to 15 residues. Germline V CDR1 and CDR2: MGHRA, YSYEKL. V dropped 6 bases and J dropped 4 bases, with 15 bases sitting between them. The chain's CDR3 is CASRQGGGVNEKLFF. The CDR3 DNA follows: TGCGCCAGCAGGCAGGGAGGAGGCGTTAATGAAAAACTGTTTTTT.

The V and J genes are TRBV27 and TRBJ1-2, with D tentatively TRBD1 (6 bases). The CDR3 extends over 15 amino acids. Germline lookup yields CDR1 MNHEY and CDR2 SMNVEV (reference sequence). Trimming stripped 1 base from V and 4 bases from J, with 13 bases between. The CDR3 coding sequence is TGTGCCAGCAGTTTATTCGGGGGGCTCTTCTATGGCTACACCTTC. Its translation: CASSLFGGLFYGYTF.

This chain connects TRBV27 to TRBJ2-1; TRBD2 is a possible D gene (6 bases). Germline assignment: CDR1 MNHEY and CDR2 SMNVEV (reference sequence). V lost 6 bases, J lost 4 bases, and 13 bases lay in between. The CDR3 extends over 14 amino acids. This CDR3 reads CASREGSLYNEQFF. The DNA for the CDR3 is TGTGCCAGCAGGGAGGGCTCCCTATACAATGAGCAGTTCTTC.

This chain links TRBV5-1 with TRBJ1-6; 7 bases match TRBD1. The trim removed 1 base at V and 6 bases at J, leaving 4 bases unmatched. CDR1 and CDR2 (germline): SGHRS, YFSETQ. The CDR3 consists of 15 residues. In nucleotides, the CDR3 is TGCGCCAGCAGCTTGAGGGACAGCACTAATTCACCCCTCCACTTT. Amino acids: CASSLRDSTNSPLHF.

The rearrangement links TRBV4-3 to TRBJ1-4; 9 bases line up with TRBD1. Trimming removed 0 bases from V and 8 bases from J; junction bases left unmatched: 7. Germline V gene lookup returns CDR1 LGHNA and CDR2 YSLEER. This CDR3 region has 16 residues. CDR3 sequence reads: CASSQDRGTGNEKLFF. DNA of the CDR3: TGCGCCAGCAGCCAAGATAGGGGGACAGGGAACGAAAAACTGTTTTTT.

V is TRBV2 and J is TRBJ1-1; D is ambiguous. CDR1 is SNHLY and CDR2 is FYNNEI in the germline V gene. The CDR3 is 15 amino acids. V was shortened by 1 base and J by 1 base, with 10 bases between the two germline ends. The CDR3 bases are TGTGCCAGCAGTGAAGATCGGCAGGCGAACACTGAAGCTTTCTTT. Encoded protein: CASSEDRQANTEAFF.

The CDR3 DNA reads as TGTGCCAGCAGTTACTCGGTCCAGGGCTCCTACGAGCAGTACTTC. Its protein product is CASSYSVQGSYEQYF. The rearrangement links TRBV6-5 to TRBJ2-7, with D perhaps matching TRBD1 (5 bases). Between the trimmed V and J ends, which lost 0 bases and 0 bases, there was a span of 9 bases. Germline V lookup: CDR1 MNHEY, CDR2 SVGAGI. CDR3 length equals 15 residues.

The chain couples TRBV3-1 (or the pseudogene TRBV3-2) to TRBJ1-5; D not resolved. In germline, CDR1 is LGHDT, CDR2 YNNKEL (reference sequence). Trimming pared 2 bases from V and 3 bases from J, leaving 11 bases between. The CDR3 extends over 15 amino acids. The CDR3: CASSQKPGYNQPQHF. CDR3 in DNA: TGTGCCAGCAGCCAAAAACCAGGTTACAATCAGCCCCAGCATTTT.

J is TRBJ2-1 and V is TRBV7-6, with 7 bases aligning to TRBD1. The germline V gene has CDR1 SGHVS and CDR2 FNYEAQ. The J segment lost 9 bases and the V segment lost 5 bases, leaving 4 bases of the junction unmatched. The CDR3 loop spans 12 amino acids. CDR3 coding DNA: TGTGCCAGCAGCCCGACAGGGTTTGAGCAGTTCTTC. Protein: CASSPTGFEQFF.

The chain joins TRBV4-1 to TRBJ1-2; possibly TRBD1 for D (5 bases). Germline CDR1 reads MGHRA; CDR2 reads YSYEKL. The ends were cut back, 4 bases at V and 4 bases at J, with 13 bases in the middle. The CDR3 contains 14 residues. The CDR3 bases are TGCGCCAGCAGCCCCGGGCAGGGTCCCTATGGCTACACCTTC. Translated: CASSPGQGPYGYTF.